Listed below are T cell receptor beta chains from one sample, sequenced in a study of T cells after yellow fever vaccination. From the 5' RACE reads, TCRdb called clonotypes with MiXCR, one entry per CDR3 protein. This sample has 610,000 or so distinct CDR3 sequences, with more than 9% found just once. Sequenced material: PBMCs, taken on the day of the yellow fever booster vaccination. The origin of the receptors is a man aged 25-45 years who received the YFV17D yellow fever vaccine. Each CDR3 is given with its conserved first and last residue. A D gene is named only where the DNA matches it firmly. A row's size may be missing; if present it is once, few, many or a size class.

D gene | J gene | V gene | clone size | CDR3 length | CDR3 protein | CDR3 DNA
- | TRBJ2-1 | TRBV18 | few | 14 | CASSLKGTDNEQFF | TGTGCCAGCTCATTAAAGGGGACCGACAATGAGCAGTTCTTC
TRBD2 | TRBJ2-3 | TRBV5-4 | - | 15 | CASSSNGLATDTQYF | TGTGCCAGCAGCTCCAATGGACTAGCGACAGATACGCAGTATTTT
TRBD1 | TRBJ1-2 | TRBV4-3 | many | 12 | CASSQTGDGYTF | TGCGCCAGCAGCCAGACAGGGGATGGCTACACCTTC
- | TRBJ1-3 | TRBV6-1 | - | 15 | CASRATRNSGNTIYF | TGTGCCAGCAGAGCCACACGGAACTCTGGAAACACCATATATTTT
TRBD2 | TRBJ2-1 | TRBV28 | few | 17 | CASLTLAGERSYNEQFF | TGTGCCAGCCTGACACTAGCGGGAGAGAGGTCCTACAATGAGCAGTTCTTC
TRBD2 | TRBJ2-1 | TRBV20-1 | - | 15 | CSASGTSGRHYEQFF | TGCAGTGCTAGTGGGACTAGCGGGAGGCACTATGAGCAGTTCTTC
- | TRBJ1-4 | TRBV25-1 | few | 13 | CASRGTVNEKLFF | TGTGCCAGCAGGGGGACTGTGAATGAAAAACTGTTTTTT
TRBD2 | TRBJ2-5 | TRBV12-3/TRBV12-4 | - | 17 | CASSFYPTSVPNGAQYF | TGTGCCAGCAGTTTCTACCCTACTAGCGTTCCCAACGGGGCCCAGTACTTC
- | TRBJ1-1 | TRBV7-2 | - | 15 | CASSLAGLSNTEAFF | TGTGCCAGCAGCTTAGCGGGACTCTCGAACACTGAAGCTTTCTTT
- | TRBJ2-5 | TRBV7-2 | few | 13 | CASSPYGTETQYF | TGTGCCAGCAGCCCCTATGGGACAGAGACCCAGTACTTC
- | TRBJ1-1 | TRBV5-1 | many | 13 | CASSLFRNTEAFF | TGCGCCAGCAGCTTATTCCGGAACACTGAAGCTTTCTTT
TRBD2 | TRBJ2-1 | TRBV5-1 | - | 17 | CASSLAVLAGGPNEQFF | TGCGCCAGCAGCTTGGCGGTTCTAGCGGGAGGGCCCAATGAGCAGTTCTTC
TRBD2 | TRBJ2-7 | TRBV5-6 | - | 14 | CASSEGLVIDEQYF | TGTGCCAGCAGCGAGGGACTAGTTATCGACGAGCAGTACTTC
- | TRBJ2-1 | TRBV10-1 | few | 21 | CASSEFGGLRGSVGAYNEQFF | TGCGCCAGCAGTGAGTTTGGGGGGCTACGGGGGTCGGTAGGAGCCTACAATGAGCAGTTCTTC
TRBD2 | TRBJ2-5 | TRBV15 | - | 17 | CATSRAPGSGRGETQYF | TGTGCCACCAGCAGAGCCCCTGGATCAGGGAGGGGAGAGACCCAGTACTTC
- | TRBJ2-5 | TRBV7-9 | many | 11 | CASTGGETQYF | TGTGCCAGCACGGGCGGAGAGACCCAGTACTTC
TRBD1 | TRBJ2-7 | TRBV7-2 | - | 15 | CASSGGGTGAYEQYF | TGTGCCAGCAGCGGGGGGGGGACAGGGGCCTACGAGCAGTACTTC
TRBD1 | TRBJ2-7 | TRBV7-8 | few | 15 | CASSFRGQSSYEQYF | TGTGCCAGCAGCTTCCGGGGACAGAGCTCCTACGAGCAGTACTTC
TRBD1 | TRBJ1-2 | TRBV24-1 | - | 16 | CATSDPTGTVPYGYTF | TGTGCCACCAGTGACCCAACAGGGACAGTTCCCTATGGCTACACCTTC
- | TRBJ1-1 | TRBV6-5 | - | 15 | CASRFSPGVGTEAFF | TGTGCCAGCAGATTCTCTCCCGGGGTCGGCACTGAAGCTTTCTTT
TRBD1 | TRBJ2-1 | TRBV9 | few | 15 | CASSALTGAANEQFF | TGTGCCAGCAGCGCCCTAACAGGGGCCGCCAATGAGCAGTTCTTC
TRBD2 | TRBJ2-7 | TRBV5-5 | few | 15 | CASSFLLAGTYEQYF | TGTGCCAGCAGCTTCCTGCTAGCGGGTACCTACGAGCAGTACTTC
TRBD1 | TRBJ1-4 | TRBV12-3/TRBV12-4 | - | 15 | CASSERQGWNEKLFF | TGTGCCAGCAGTGAACGACAGGGGTGGAATGAAAAACTGTTTTTT
- | TRBJ1-4 | TRBV2 | many | 14 | CASGVGAANEKLFF | TGTGCGTCAGGTGTTGGTGCGGCTAATGAAAAACTGTTTTTT
TRBD2 | TRBJ2-3 | TRBV7-9 | few | 14 | CASSATSGGDTQYF | TGTGCCAGCAGCGCCACTAGCGGCGGGGATACGCAGTATTTT
- | TRBJ2-5 | TRBV4-3 | many | 15 | CASSQSSGWQETQYF | TGCGCCAGCAGCCAATCGTCAGGGTGGCAAGAGACCCAGTACTTC
- | TRBJ2-7 | TRBV12-3/TRBV12-4 | - | 15 | CASRHSGTPAGEQYF | TGTGCCAGCAGGCACTCCGGGACCCCGGCTGGAGAGCAGTACTTC
- | TRBJ2-7 | TRBV9 | - | 10 | CASNSGVQYF | TGTGCCAGCAACTCAGGGGTTCAGTACTTC
- | TRBJ2-7 | TRBV5-1 | - | 13 | CASRRLGGDEQYF | TGCGCCAGCAGGCGATTGGGGGGAGACGAGCAGTACTTC
TRBD2 | TRBJ2-3 | TRBV5-1 | few | 18 | CASSPGLAGGPNTDTQYF | TGCGCCAGCAGCCCAGGACTAGCGGGAGGCCCAAACACAGATACGCAGTATTTT
TRBD2 | TRBJ2-7 | TRBV7-2 | - | 15 | CASSQQTSGIYEQYF | TGTGCCAGCAGCCAACAGACTAGCGGGATTTACGAGCAGTACTTC
- | TRBJ2-6 | TRBV5-5 | - | 16 | CASSLGHLSGANVLTF | TGTGCCAGCAGCTTAGGACACCTCTCTGGGGCCAACGTCCTGACTTTC
TRBD2 | TRBJ2-5 | TRBV20-1 | many | 13 | CSASRLAEETQYF | TGCAGTGCTAGCCGACTAGCAGAAGAGACCCAGTACTTC
- | TRBJ2-7 | TRBV7-2 | many | 13 | CASSPPTAYEQYF | TGTGCCAGCAGCCCCCCTACCGCCTACGAGCAGTACTTC
- | TRBJ2-1 | TRBV5-5 | - | 15 | CASSIGQPYYNEQFF | TGTGCCAGCAGCATTGGACAGCCGTATTACAATGAGCAGTTCTTC
- | TRBJ1-5 | TRBV5-1 | few | 14 | CASSHSPGREPQHF | TGCGCCAGCAGCCATAGCCCGGGTCGAGAGCCCCAGCATTTT
TRBD2 | TRBJ2-1 | TRBV29-1 | few | 17 | CSVEAPHGGRAYNEQFF | TGCAGCGTTGAGGCCCCCCATGGCGGGAGGGCCTACAATGAGCAGTTCTTC
TRBD1 | TRBJ2-7 | TRBV7-2 | - | 15 | CASSSTGQGPYEQYF | TGTGCCAGCAGCTCCACAGGACAGGGGCCCTACGAGCAGTACTTC
TRBD2 | TRBJ2-1 | TRBV7-3 | many | 15 | CASSLVAGTYNEQFF | TGTGCCAGCAGCTTAGTAGCGGGGACCTACAATGAGCAGTTCTTC
- | TRBJ1-2 | TRBV28 | few | 17 | CASSLAEGRRATYGYTF | TGTGCCAGCAGTTTAGCGGAGGGAAGAAGGGCAACCTATGGCTACACCTTC
- | TRBJ1-5 | TRBV20-1 | - | 12 | CSAEPGDQPQHF | TGCAGTGCGGAGCCAGGTGATCAGCCCCAGCATTTT
- | TRBJ2-5 | TRBV12-3/TRBV12-4 | few | 15 | CASSLEAYKKETQYF | TGTGCCAGCAGTTTAGAAGCTTATAAAAAAGAGACCCAGTACTTC
- | TRBJ2-3 | TRBV25-1 | many | 13 | CASSQTSTDTQYF | TGTGCCAGCAGCCAAACTAGCACAGATACGCAGTATTTT
- | TRBJ2-1 | TRBV7-2 | few | 13 | CASRPDGYDRQFF | TGTGCCAGCAGACCTGATGGGTACGACCGGCAGTTCTTC
TRBD1 | TRBJ2-7 | TRBV20-1 | many | 13 | CSATGTGVWEQYF | TGCAGTGCGACCGGGACAGGGGTTTGGGAGCAGTACTTC
- | TRBJ2-7 | TRBV6-1 | - | 12 | CASRSRGYEQYF | TGTGCCAGCAGGTCCAGGGGATACGAGCAGTACTTC
- | TRBJ2-1 | TRBV6-2/TRBV6-3 | - | 16 | CASSYSSANRYNEQFF | TGTGCCAGCAGTTACTCATCAGCGAACAGGTACAATGAGCAGTTCTTC
- | TRBJ2-7 | TRBV3-1 | few | 12 | CASSQAHYEQYF | TGTGCCAGCAGCCAAGCTCACTACGAGCAGTACTTC
TRBD2 | TRBJ2-1 | TRBV5-6 | - | 18 | CASTPGGLAGIRYNEQFF | TGTGCCAGCACACCGGGGGGGCTAGCGGGAATTCGGTACAATGAGCAGTTCTTC
- | TRBJ2-7 | TRBV12-3/TRBV12-4 | many | 12 | CASTSSLYEQYF | TGTGCCAGCACTTCCTCCCTTTACGAGCAGTACTTC
TRBD2 | TRBJ2-1 | TRBV24-1 | few | 17 | CATSAPESGSSYNEQFF | TGTGCCACCAGTGCCCCGGAGAGCGGGAGCTCCTACAATGAGCAGTTCTTC
TRBD1 | TRBJ2-1 | TRBV7-2 | - | 14 | CASSLMTGYNEQFF | TGTGCCAGCAGCTTAATGACAGGGTACAATGAGCAGTTCTTC
- | TRBJ2-3 | TRBV12-3/TRBV12-4 | - | 11 | CASSRVDTQYF | TGTGCCAGCAGCAGGGTGGATACGCAGTATTTT
- | TRBJ2-7 | TRBV7-6 | few | 19 | CASSLVLGRQGQKPYEQYF | TGTGCCAGCAGCTTAGTTCTGGGGCGGCAGGGCCAAAAACCTTACGAGCAGTACTTC
- | TRBJ1-1 | TRBV5-1 | few | 15 | CASSLESAMNTEAFF | TGCGCCAGCAGCTTGGAATCGGCCATGAACACTGAAGCTTTCTTT
- | TRBJ2-1 | TRBV3-1 | - | 15 | CASSQLPGPNNEQFF | TGTGCCAGCAGCCAGCTACCGGGGCCAAACAATGAGCAGTTCTTC
- | TRBJ2-7 | TRBV6-5 | - | 12 | CASGRSGYEQYF | TGTGCCAGCGGAAGGAGTGGCTACGAGCAGTACTTC